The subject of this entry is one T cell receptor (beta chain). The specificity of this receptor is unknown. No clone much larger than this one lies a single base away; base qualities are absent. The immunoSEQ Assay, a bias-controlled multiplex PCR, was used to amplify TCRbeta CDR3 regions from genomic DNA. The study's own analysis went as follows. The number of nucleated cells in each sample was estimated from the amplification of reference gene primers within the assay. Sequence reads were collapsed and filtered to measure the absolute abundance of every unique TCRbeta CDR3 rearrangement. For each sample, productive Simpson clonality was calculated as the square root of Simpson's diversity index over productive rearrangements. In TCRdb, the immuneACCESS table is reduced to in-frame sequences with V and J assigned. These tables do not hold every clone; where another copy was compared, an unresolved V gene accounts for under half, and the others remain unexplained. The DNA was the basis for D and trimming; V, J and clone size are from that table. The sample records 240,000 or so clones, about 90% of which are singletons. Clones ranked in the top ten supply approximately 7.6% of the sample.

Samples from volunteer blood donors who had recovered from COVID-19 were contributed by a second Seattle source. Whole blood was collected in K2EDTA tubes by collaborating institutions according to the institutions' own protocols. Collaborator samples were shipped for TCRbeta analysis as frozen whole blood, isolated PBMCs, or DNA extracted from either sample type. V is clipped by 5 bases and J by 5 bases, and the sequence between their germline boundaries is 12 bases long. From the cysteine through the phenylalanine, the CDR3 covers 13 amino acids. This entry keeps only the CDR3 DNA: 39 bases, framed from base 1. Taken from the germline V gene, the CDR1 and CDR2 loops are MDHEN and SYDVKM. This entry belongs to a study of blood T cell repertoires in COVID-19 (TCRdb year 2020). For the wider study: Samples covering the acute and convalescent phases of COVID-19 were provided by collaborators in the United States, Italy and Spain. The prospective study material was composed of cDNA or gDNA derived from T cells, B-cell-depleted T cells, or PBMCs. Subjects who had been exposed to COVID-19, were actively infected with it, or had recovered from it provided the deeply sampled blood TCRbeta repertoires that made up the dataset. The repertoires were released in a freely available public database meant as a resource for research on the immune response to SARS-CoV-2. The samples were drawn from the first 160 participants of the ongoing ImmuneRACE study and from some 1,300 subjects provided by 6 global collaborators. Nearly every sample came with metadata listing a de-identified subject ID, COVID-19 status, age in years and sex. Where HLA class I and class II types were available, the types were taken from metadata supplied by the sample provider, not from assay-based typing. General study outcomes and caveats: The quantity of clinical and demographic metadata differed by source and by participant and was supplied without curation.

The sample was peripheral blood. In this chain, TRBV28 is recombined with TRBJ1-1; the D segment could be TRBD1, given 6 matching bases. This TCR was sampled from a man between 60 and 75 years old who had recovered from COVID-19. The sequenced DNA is TGTGCCAGCAGTACCACAGGGAGTACTGAAGCTTTCTTT. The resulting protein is CASSTTGSTEAFF.